The 24 T cell receptor beta chains below come from one sample, sequenced in a study of graft-versus-host responses after intestinal transplantation. Sequenced by immunoSEQ multiplex PCR; TCRdb stores in-frame clones only, minus some. This sample carries nearly 110,000 clones, about nine tenths of them seen once, and the ten largest clones take about 0.75%. What these receptors recognize is not known. The sequencing used unstimulated CD4+ T cells sorted from spleen or lymph node cells, collected before transplant. The source is a human donor who was the organ donor for an intestinal transplant.

V usage is TRBV4-1 and J usage is TRBJ1-6, with 8 bases lining up with TRBD1. V was pared by 1 base and J by 1 base, with 3 bases of the junction left unmatched. The CDR3 loop spans 17 amino acids. Germline loops: CDR1 MGHRA, CDR2 YSYEKL. The CDR3 region is CASSQGTGRSYNSPLHF. CDR3 in DNA: TGCGCCAGCAGCCAAGGGACAGGGCGGTCCTATAATTCACCCCTCCACTTT.

This rearrangement joins TRBV10-3 to TRBJ2-7, with D uncertain. V lost 0 bases and J lost 2, with 14 bases in between. The CDR3 spans 16 residues. Germline CDR1 ENHRY, CDR2 SYGVKD. The CDR3 loop reads CAISESFRFATYEQYF. Written as DNA, the CDR3 is TGTGCCATCAGTGAGTCGTTTAGGTTTGCCACCTACGAGCAGTACTTC.

The DNA of the CDR3 is TGTGCCAGCTCACCAATCGACCCCGGGGGGAGCTATGGCTACACCTTC. It is translated as CASSPIDPGGSYGYTF. The V gene is TRBV18, the J gene TRBJ1-2; tentatively, D is TRBD1 (5 bases). The V and J ends lost 2 bases and 4 bases respectively, with 17 bases between them. The CDR3 extends over 16 amino acids. Germline V gene lookup returns CDR1 KGHSH and CDR2 LQKENI. Variable domain in full (rest from reference TRBV18 and TRBJ1-2): NAGVMQNPRHLVRRRGQEARLRCSPMKGHSHVYWYRQLPEEGLKFMVYLQKENIIDESGMPKERFSAEFPKEGPSILRIQQVVRGDSAAYFCASSPIDPGGSYGYTFGSGTRLTVV.

The V gene is TRBV4-2, the J gene TRBJ2-2, with 9 bases aligning to TRBD2. The CDR3 is made up of 15 amino acids. The germline V gene encodes CDR1 LGHNA and CDR2 YNFKEQ. V was clipped by 8 bases and J by 7 bases; unmatched bases: 11. The CDR3 coding sequence is TGTGCCAGCTCGTTGAGCGGGGGGCAGGACGGGGAGCTGTTTTTT. Protein: CASSLSGGQDGELFF.

The genes are TRBV10-1 and TRBJ1-2, with TRBD1 identical over 9 bases. Germline CDR1 and CDR2: WNHNN and SYGVQD (reference sequence). This CDR3 is 13 amino acids long. After removal of 2 bases from V and 9 bases from J, the junction contained 4 bases not matched to a gene. CDR3 sequence (DNA): TGCGCCAGCAGTGAGGGACAGGGGTTCAGCTACACCTTC. Translated, it gives CASSEGQGFSYTF.

This clone was counted between two and nine times. Other DNA sequences within the sample encode an identical CDR3. This chain connects TRBV5-1 to TRBJ1-1; 7 nucleotides align to TRBD1. Germline CDR1 and CDR2: SGHRS and YFSETQ. The CDR3 contains 15 residues. J gave up 5 bases and V 4 bases, and 11 bases lay outside the gene matches. The CDR3 nucleotides read TGCGCCAGCAGCATAATCGCAGGGGGGGGGACTGAAGCTTTCTTT. Amino acids: CASSIIAGGGTEAFF.

The chain couples TRBV11-3 to TRBJ2-1; D uncertain. V shed 2 bases and J shed 5 bases, with 7 bases lying between them. The CDR3 contains 13 residues. Per the germline V gene, CDR1 is SGHNT and CDR2 is YENEEA. CDR3 protein: CASSLTPNNEQFF. In nucleotides, the CDR3 is TGTGCCAGCAGCTTAACCCCAAACAATGAGCAGTTCTTC.

The chain couples TRBV19 to TRBJ1-1; unclear D gene. Trimming removed 7 bases at V and 0 bases at J, with 21 bases between. This CDR3 is 17 amino acids long. CDR1 LNHDA and CDR2 SQIVND come from the germline V gene (reference sequence). The CDR3: CASTKWGTRSLNTEAFF. DNA for the CDR3: TGTGCCAGTACCAAATGGGGTACGCGATCCTTGAACACTGAAGCTTTCTTT.

The rearrangement links TRBV7-3 to TRBJ2-5, with 8 nucleotides matching TRBD1. From germline, CDR1 is SGHTA and CDR2 FQGTGA. CDR3 length equals 15 residues. Trimming at V came to 5 bases and at J to 5 bases, leaving 10 bases not matched to a gene. The CDR3 here is CASSMTGEVLETQYF. The CDR3 DNA follows: TGTGCCAGCAGCATGACAGGGGAGGTTTTGGAGACCCAGTACTTC. The full variable domain, completed using reference TRBV7-3 and TRBJ2-5, is GAGVSQTPSNKVTEKGKYVELRCDPISGHTALYWYRQSLGQGPEFLIYFQGTGAADDSGLPNDRFFAVRPEGSVSTLKIQRTERGDSAVYLCASSMTGEVLETQYFGPGTRLLVL.

V usage is TRBV4-2 and J usage is TRBJ2-2; perhaps TRBD2 as D (5 bases). Germline V gives CDR1 LGHNA, CDR2 YNFKEQ. The CDR3 is made up of 13 amino acids. V lost 0 bases and J 7 bases, leaving 6 bases between the germline ends. CDR3 nucleotides: TGTGCCAGCAGCCAAGAGGGAGTCGGGGAGCTGTTTTTT. Its protein product is CASSQEGVGELFF.

Notes on this clone: A read error may produce the germline difference seen at one junction end. This chain joins TRBV6-1 and TRBJ2-3, with D possibly TRBD1 on 5 matching bases. CDR3 size: 12 residues. Per germline, CDR1 MNHNS and CDR2 SASEGT. The CDR3 DNA follows: TGTGCCAGCGGTCTGTCCACAGGTACGCAGTATTTT. This codes for CASGLSTGTQYF.

CDR3 residues: CAIGGSGEQYF. CDR3 nucleotides: TGTGCCATCGGGGGTTCTGGCGAGCAGTACTTC. V usage is TRBV10-3 and J usage is TRBJ2-7; D is perhaps TRBD1 or TRBD2 (5 bases each). The germline V and J ends were trimmed by 8 bases and 6 bases, with 11 bases remaining between them. Germline CDR1 ENHRY, CDR2 SYGVKD. The length of the CDR3 is 11 residues.

A remark on this clone: Within the sample, other DNA sequences also encode this same CDR3. The chain couples TRBV7-3 to TRBJ2-2; D is possibly TRBD1 or TRBD2 (5 bases each). V was shortened by 1 base and J by 2 bases, with 8 bases between the two germline ends. The germline V gene has CDR1 SGHTA and CDR2 FQGTGA. The CDR3 totals 15 residues. The CDR3 protein is CASSLRGSNTGELFF. DNA of the CDR3: TGTGCCAGCAGCTTAAGGGGGTCTAACACCGGGGAGCTGTTTTTT.

The chain has TRBV19 and TRBJ1-2; a possible D gene is TRBD1 (5 bases). The CDR3 is 13 amino acids. Trimming removed 7 bases from V and 4 bases from J, with 13 bases in between. Germline loops: CDR1 LNHDA, CDR2 SQIVND (reference sequence). The CDR3 here is CASTMVGVYGYTF. In DNA form, the CDR3 reads TGTGCCAGTACCATGGTAGGGGTCTATGGCTACACCTTC.

This chain links TRBV9 with TRBJ2-5; D is possibly TRBD2 (5 bases). The CDR3 has 11 amino acids. The V gene lost 8 bases and the J gene lost 4 bases, with 9 bases spanning the gap. The germline V gene has CDR1 SGDLS and CDR2 YYNGEE. CDR3 in amino acids: CARLVRETQYF. In DNA form, the CDR3 reads TGTGCCAGACTAGTTCGAGAGACCCAGTACTTC.

V usage is TRBV6-1 and J usage is TRBJ2-7; D could derive from TRBD1 or TRBD2 (7 bases each). Germline CDR1 and CDR2: MNHNS and SASEGT. This CDR3 is 15 amino acids long. Trimming stripped 6 bases from V and 3 bases from J, with 18 bases between. This CDR3 reads CASRGGPGQSYEQYF. In DNA form, the CDR3 reads TGTGCCAGCAGGGGAGGGCCGGGACAGAGCTACGAGCAGTACTTC.

The chain combines TRBV5-4 with TRBJ2-7; 10 positions match TRBD1. This CDR3 contains 16 residues. Germline CDR1 and CDR2: SGHNT and YYREEE (reference sequence). Losses at the gene ends were 2 bases for V and 3 bases for J; bases not matched to a gene: 8. CDR3 residues: CASSLEGTGDHYEQYF. CDR3 nucleotide sequence: TGTGCCAGCAGCTTAGAGGGGACAGGGGACCACTACGAGCAGTACTTC.

V is TRBV9 and J is TRBJ1-1, with D uncertain. CDR3 length equals 15 residues. The germline V gene has CDR1 SGDLS and CDR2 YYNGEE. Trimming left V 0 bases short and J 4 bases short, with 13 bases between. The CDR3 region has the DNA TGTGCCAGCAGCGTAGGTGATAGGGAGGGCACTGAAGCTTTCTTT. Translation: CASSVGDREGTEAFF.

This sequence joins TRBV5-6 and TRBJ2-1; 7 bases match TRBD1. The CDR3 is 14 residues long. J was trimmed by 4 bases and V by 2 bases; bases with no gene match: 3. Germline V CDR1 and CDR2: SGHDT, YYEEEE. This CDR3 reads CASSFPDRYNEQFF. Here the CDR3 DNA reads TGTGCCAGCAGCTTCCCGGACAGGTACAATGAGCAGTTCTTC.

Note on this clone: The junction differs from germline at one of its ends, possibly a read error. This chain uses TRBV10-1 with TRBJ1-2; 9 bases line up with TRBD1. The germline CDR1 and CDR2 sequences are WNHNN and SYGVQD (reference sequence). This CDR3 comprises 15 residues. The CDR3 region is CASAGQGPGVVLKPF. The CDR3 DNA reads TGCGCCAGCGCGGGACAGGGCCCAGGGGTGGTCCTGAAGCCCTTC.

This rearrangement joins TRBV18 to TRBJ2-7, with TRBD1 identical over 8 bases. CDR3 length equals 15 residues. The germline V gene encodes CDR1 KGHSH and CDR2 LQKENI. J lost 4 bases, V lost 2 bases, and 7 bases had no gene match. Here the CDR3 reads CASSPNLGQAYEQYF. The CDR3 DNA sequence: TGTGCCAGCTCACCAAACCTGGGACAGGCGTACGAGCAGTACTTC. Variable domain in full (rest from reference TRBV18 and TRBJ2-7): NAGVMQNPRHLVRRRGQEARLRCSPMKGHSHVYWYRQLPEEGLKFMVYLQKENIIDESGMPKERFSAEFPKEGPSILRIQQVVRGDSAAYFCASSPNLGQAYEQYFGPGTRLTVT.

The chain couples TRBV5-1 to TRBJ2-5, with 12 bases that match TRBD2. Per the germline V gene, CDR1 is SGHRS and CDR2 is YFSETQ. The J segment lost 8 bases and the V segment lost 6 bases, leaving 11 bases of the junction unmatched. This CDR3 region has 15 residues. The CDR3 here is CASTWTSGVLGTQYF. Written as DNA, the CDR3 is TGCGCCAGCACCTGGACTAGCGGGGTCTTGGGTACCCAGTACTTC.

The chain recombines TRBV5-1 with TRBJ2-3; D possibly corresponds to TRBD1 (5 bases). The CDR3 extends over 14 amino acids. The ends were cut back, 4 bases at V and 4 bases at J, with 13 bases in the middle. CDR1 is SGHRS and CDR2 is YFSETQ in the germline V gene. The CDR3 bases are TGCGCCAGCAGCGCGAATTGGGGCCCAGATACGCAGTATTTT. It specifies CASSANWGPDTQYF. Based on the CDR3 plus reference TRBV5-1 and TRBJ2-3, the full variable domain is KAGVTQTPRYLIKTRGQQVTLSCSPISGHRSVSWYQQTPGQGLQFLFEYFSETQRNKGNFPGRFSGRQFSNSRSEMNVSTLELGDSALYLCASSANWGPDTQYFGPGTRLTVL.

This clone was detected a few times. The chain employs TRBV29-1 and TRBJ2-1; tentatively, D is TRBD1 or TRBD2 (6 bases each). The CDR3 sequence is 15 residues long. Germline assignment: CDR1 SQVTM and CDR2 ANQGSEA. Trimming left V 2 bases short and J 3 bases short, with 14 bases between. The CDR3 bases are TGCAGCGTTGAATCCGGGAGAGGGGGCTACAATGAGCAGTTCTTC. Translated, it gives CSVESGRGGYNEQFF.